This T cell receptor beta chain was profiled in a study of technical replicates of blood from a few donors. The germline CDR1 and CDR2 sequences are SGHRS and YFSETQ. Trimming left V 5 bases short and J 6 bases short, with 21 bases between. The CDR3 consists of 15 residues. Using immunoSEQ multiplex PCR, the repertoire was profiled, and TCRdb retains in-frame clones only, with some absent. The data hold around 95,000 clones, with around 96% observed a single time. The TCR comes from a human donor in good health. The chain carries TRBV5-1 and TRBJ2-7; D may be TRBD1 (6 bases). The sample was T cells isolated from PBMCs. CDR3 DNA: TGCGCCAGCAGTTCCCGCGCTGGGACAATAGCCGAGCAGTACTTC. Protein product: CASSSRAGTIAEQYF.